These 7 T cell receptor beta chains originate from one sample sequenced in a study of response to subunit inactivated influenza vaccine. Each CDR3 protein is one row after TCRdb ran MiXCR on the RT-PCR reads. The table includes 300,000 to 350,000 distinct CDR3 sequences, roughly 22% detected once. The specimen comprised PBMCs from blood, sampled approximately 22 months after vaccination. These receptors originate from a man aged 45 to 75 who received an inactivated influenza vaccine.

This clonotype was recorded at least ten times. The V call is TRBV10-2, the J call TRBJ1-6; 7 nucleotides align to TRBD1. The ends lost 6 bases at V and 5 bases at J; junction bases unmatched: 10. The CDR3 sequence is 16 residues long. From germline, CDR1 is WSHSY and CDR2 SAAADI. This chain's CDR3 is CASSRDRPDNNSPLHF. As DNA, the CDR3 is TGCGCCAGCAGCCGGGACAGACCTGACAATAATTCACCCCTCCACTTT.

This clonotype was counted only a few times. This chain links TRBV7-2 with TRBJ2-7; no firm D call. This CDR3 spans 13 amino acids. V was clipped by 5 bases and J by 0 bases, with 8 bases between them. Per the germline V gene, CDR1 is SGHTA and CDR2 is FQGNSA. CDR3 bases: TGTGCCAGCAGCCCACAGCTCTCCTACGAGCAGTACTTC. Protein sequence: CASSPQLSYEQYF.

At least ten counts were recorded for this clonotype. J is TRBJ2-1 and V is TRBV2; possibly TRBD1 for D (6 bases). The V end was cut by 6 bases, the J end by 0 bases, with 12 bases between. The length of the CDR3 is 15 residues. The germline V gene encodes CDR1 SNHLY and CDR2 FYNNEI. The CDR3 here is CASRLDRSSYNEQFF. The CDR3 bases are TGTGCCAGCAGACTCGACAGGAGCTCCTACAATGAGCAGTTCTTC.

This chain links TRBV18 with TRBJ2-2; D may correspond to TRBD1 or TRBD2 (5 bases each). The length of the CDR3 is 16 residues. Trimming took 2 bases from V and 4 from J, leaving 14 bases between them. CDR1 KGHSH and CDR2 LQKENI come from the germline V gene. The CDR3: CASSPSSSGTTGELFF. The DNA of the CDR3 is TGTGCCAGCTCACCATCCTCCTCAGGGACCACCGGGGAGCTGTTTTTT.

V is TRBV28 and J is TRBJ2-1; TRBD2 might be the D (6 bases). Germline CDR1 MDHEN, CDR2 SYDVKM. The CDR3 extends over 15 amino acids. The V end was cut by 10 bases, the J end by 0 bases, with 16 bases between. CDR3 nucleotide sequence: TGTGCCACCAAAATAGCGGAGAGCTCCTACAATGAGCAGTTCTTC. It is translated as CATKIAESSYNEQFF.

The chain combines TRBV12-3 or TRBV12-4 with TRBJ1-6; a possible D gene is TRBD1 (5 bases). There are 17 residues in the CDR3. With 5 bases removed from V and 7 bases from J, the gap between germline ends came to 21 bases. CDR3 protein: CASSLRDYFRGNSPLHF. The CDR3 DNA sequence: TGTGCCAGCAGTCTTAGGGACTATTTTCGGGGGAATTCACCCCTCCACTTT.

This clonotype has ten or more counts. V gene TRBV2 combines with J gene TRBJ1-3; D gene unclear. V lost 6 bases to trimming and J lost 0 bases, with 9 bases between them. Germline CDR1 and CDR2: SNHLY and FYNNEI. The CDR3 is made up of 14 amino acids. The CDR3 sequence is CASRADYSGNTIYF. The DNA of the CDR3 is TGTGCCAGCAGAGCGGACTACTCTGGAAACACCATATATTTT.